The 18 T cell receptor beta chains listed next were all sequenced from one sample in a study of T-cell memory formation after mild COVID-19. A single record per CDR3 protein comes from TCRdb applying MiXCR to the 5' RACE reads. Here the sample spans around 130,000 distinct CDR3 sequences, 5% to 6.5% being singletons. The sequenced sample consisted of PBMCs or a T cell subset sorted from them (not recorded which). All receptors derive from an adult woman who had mild COVID-19 (a few samples of this study predate the infection). Cell type and time point are not known.

This clonotype was counted a few times. The J gene is TRBJ2-1, the V gene TRBV5-1; TRBD2 agrees at 7 bases. With 4 bases clipped from V and 0 bases from J, the junction kept 13 bases outside the gene matches. The CDR3 has 18 residues. Germline CDR1 reads SGHRS; CDR2 reads YFSETQ. As DNA, the CDR3 is TGCGCCAGCAGCCCTCGGGGAGGGTCCCAAAGCTCCTACAATGAGCAGTTCTTC. The encoded protein is CASSPRGGSQSSYNEQFF.

On this clonotype itself: A read error may explain this, as a much larger clone is one base away. This rearrangement joins TRBV24-1 to TRBJ2-7, with 8 bases matching TRBD1. Germline CDR1 and CDR2: KGHDR and SFDVKD. The CDR3 spans 14 residues. The CDR3 spells CATSDPDRAHEKYF. CDR3 nucleotides: TGTGCCACCAGTGATCCGGACAGGGCCCACGAGAAGTACTTC.

In this sample, this clonotype turned up many times. V is TRBV5-1 and J is TRBJ2-7; 7 bases line up with TRBD1. Germline V CDR1 and CDR2: SGHRS, YFSETQ. This CDR3 is 14 amino acids long. V gave up 4 bases and J gave up 4 bases; unmatched junction bases: 8. The CDR3 DNA reads TGCGCCAGCAGCGTCGGGACAGTTCAGTACGAGCAGTACTTC. Translated: CASSVGTVQYEQYF.

This clonotype was seen a few times. The V gene is TRBV3-1, the J gene TRBJ1-1; 7 positions agree with TRBD1. The length of the CDR3 is 13 residues. V was pared by 0 bases and J by 11 bases, with 6 bases of the junction left unmatched. Germline CDR1 LGHDT, CDR2 YNNKEL (reference sequence). CDR3 sequence reads: CASSQDLTGDAFF. CDR3 sequence (DNA): TGTGCCAGCAGCCAAGATCTCACAGGGGATGCTTTCTTT.

The chain employs TRBV15 and TRBJ2-7, with 8 bases identical to TRBD1. CDR1 and CDR2 from the germline V gene are LNHNV and YYDKDF (reference sequence). Unmatched junction bases numbered 9, after V lost 2 bases and J lost 3 bases. The CDR3 spans 16 residues. CDR3 residues: CATSRFPGQAYYEQYF. CDR3 DNA: TGTGCCACCAGCAGATTCCCGGGACAGGCTTACTACGAGCAGTACTTC.

This clonotype appeared a few times. This sequence joins TRBV7-9 and TRBJ2-4, with a tentative D call TRBD1 (6 bases). V gave up 5 bases and J gave up 1 base, with 12 bases separating them. CDR3 length: 15 residues. Germline CDR1 SEHNR, CDR2 FQNEAQ (reference sequence). CDR3 sequence reads: CASSAATGAKNIQYF. The CDR3 coding sequence is TGTGCCAGCAGCGCCGCTACAGGGGCCAAAAACATTCAGTACTTC. The full variable domain, in which reference TRBV7-9 and TRBJ2-4 provide the parts outside the CDR3, is DTGVSQNPRHKITKRGQNVTFRCDPISEHNRLYWYRQTLGQGPEFLTYFQNEAQLEKSRLLSDRFSAERPKGSFSTLEIQRTEQGDSAMYLCASSAATGAKNIQYFGAGTRLSVL.

This clonotype was counted a few times. The chain combines TRBV29-1 with TRBJ1-1; D call uncertain. Germline V gene data show CDR1 as SQVTM and CDR2 as ANQGSEA. With 6 bases removed from V and 5 bases from J, the gap between germline ends came to 16 bases. CDR3 size: 13 residues. DNA of the CDR3: TGCAGCGTCGCCGAAAACCTGGGGACTGAAGCTTTCTTT. Its protein product is CSVAENLGTEAFF.

This clonotype was detected many times. V is TRBV7-6 and J is TRBJ2-5; D possibly corresponds to TRBD2 (6 bases). The V end lost 2 bases, the J end lost 5 bases, and 6 bases lay between the germline ends. In germline, CDR1 is SGHVS, CDR2 FNYEAQ. The length of the CDR3 is 12 residues. DNA for the CDR3: TGTGCCAGCAGCTTACGGGGGGAGACCCAGTACTTC. Its protein product is CASSLRGETQYF.

This clonotype showed up many times. The rearrangement joins TRBV20-1 to TRBJ2-1; perhaps TRBD2 as D (6 bases). V was trimmed by 3 bases and J by 5 bases, leaving 14 bases between them. The germline V gene encodes CDR1 DFQATT and CDR2 SNEGSKA (reference sequence). The CDR3 runs to 14 residues. The CDR3 sequence: CSASRGEINNEQFF. Written as DNA, the CDR3 is TGCAGTGCTAGTCGCGGGGAAATTAACAATGAGCAGTTCTTC.

This clonotype was counted at least ten times. The J gene is TRBJ1-2, the V gene TRBV6-1; TRBD1 matches at 9 bases. The V gene end was trimmed by 8 bases and the J gene end by 4 bases; junction bases not matched to a gene: 5. The CDR3 runs to 13 residues. Germline V gene sequence: CDR1 MNHNS, CDR2 SASEGT. Here the CDR3 DNA reads TGTGCCAGCCGGACGACAGGGGGCTATGGCTACACCTTC. Amino acids: CASRTTGGYGYTF.

This clonotype has only a few counts. The chain links TRBV6-5 to TRBJ1-5, with a possible D match to TRBD1 (6 bases). CDR3 length equals 14 residues. Per the germline V gene, CDR1 is MNHEY and CDR2 is SVGAGI. Trimming removed 5 bases at V and 6 bases at J, with 14 bases between. The CDR3 loop reads CASSKGGGSQPQHF. The CDR3 DNA reads TGTGCCAGCAGTAAAGGGGGAGGGAGTCAGCCCCAGCATTTT.

This clonotype was recorded at least ten times. The rearrangement uses TRBV4-3 and TRBJ2-1; 8 nucleotides match TRBD2. The CDR3 is 15 amino acids. The V segment lost 0 bases and the J segment 6 bases; nucleotides outside the gene matches: 4. In germline, CDR1 is LGHNA, CDR2 YSLEER. CDR3 protein: CASSQDPREANEQFF. The CDR3 DNA reads TGCGCCAGCAGCCAAGATCCGCGGGAGGCCAATGAGCAGTTCTTC.

In its sample, this clonotype was seen many times. J is TRBJ2-1 and V is TRBV12-3 or TRBV12-4, with TRBD2 matching over 16 bases. CDR3 length: 16 residues. The junction had 2 bases not matched to a gene; V was cut back by 3 bases and J by 6 bases. The DNA for the CDR3 is TGTGCCAGCAGTTTGGGACTAGCGGGGGGGCCCAATGAGCAGTTCTTC. Translated: CASSLGLAGGPNEQFF.

In nucleotides, the CDR3 is TGTGCCAGCAGCTCGGCGACTGGGGCCAACGTCCTGACTTTC. Translating it yields CASSSATGANVLTF. This chain uses TRBV5-5 with TRBJ2-6; D is ambiguous. Germline CDR1 reads SGHKS; CDR2 reads YYEKEE (reference sequence). The V end was cut by 3 bases, the J end by 2 bases, with 6 bases between. The CDR3 is made up of 14 amino acids.

This clonotype was seen a handful of times. The gene calls are TRBV5-1 and TRBJ2-3, with 8 bases fitting TRBD1. The V segment lost 4 bases and the J segment 2 bases; nucleotides outside the gene matches: 9. The V gene's germline CDR1 is SGHRS and CDR2 YFSETQ. The CDR3 sequence is 16 residues long. CDR3 sequence: CASSPDRVRFTDTQYF. Here the CDR3 DNA reads TGCGCCAGCAGCCCGGACAGGGTTAGGTTCACAGATACGCAGTATTTT.

The gene calls are TRBV5-4 and TRBJ2-5, with D maybe TRBD1 (6 bases). CDR1 is SGHNT and CDR2 is YYREEE in the germline V gene (reference sequence). The CDR3 totals 15 residues. Trimming left V 4 bases short and J 3 bases short, with 16 bases between. CDR3 DNA: TGTGCCAGCAGCCCAACTACAGGGTTCAAAGAGACCCAGTACTTC. As protein: CASSPTTGFKETQYF.

This clonotype was seen a few times. The chain recombines TRBV13 with TRBJ2-1, with no clear D. The length of the CDR3 is 13 residues. The V gene lost 3 bases and the J gene lost 4 bases, with 7 bases spanning the gap. Germline V lookup: CDR1 PRHDT, CDR2 FYEKMQ (reference sequence). The CDR3 loop is CASSFGSYNEQFF. The CDR3 nucleotides are TGTGCCAGCAGCTTCGGATCTTACAATGAGCAGTTCTTC. The full variable domain, rest sourced from reference TRBV13 and TRBJ2-1, is AAGVIQSPRHLIKEKRETATLKCYPIPRHDTVYWYQQGPGQDPQFLISFYEKMQSDKGSIPDRFSAQQFSDYHSELNMSSLELGDSALYFCASSFGSYNEQFFGPGTRLTVL.

The rearrangement uses TRBV7-8 and TRBJ2-2; D not resolved. The V end was cut by 1 base, the J end by 6 bases, with 18 bases between. Germline CDR1 SGHVS, CDR2 FQNEAQ. The CDR3 runs 17 residues. This CDR3 is CASSLGRIATTPGELFF. DNA for the CDR3: TGTGCCAGCAGCTTAGGTCGTATCGCCACTACGCCCGGGGAGCTGTTTTTT.